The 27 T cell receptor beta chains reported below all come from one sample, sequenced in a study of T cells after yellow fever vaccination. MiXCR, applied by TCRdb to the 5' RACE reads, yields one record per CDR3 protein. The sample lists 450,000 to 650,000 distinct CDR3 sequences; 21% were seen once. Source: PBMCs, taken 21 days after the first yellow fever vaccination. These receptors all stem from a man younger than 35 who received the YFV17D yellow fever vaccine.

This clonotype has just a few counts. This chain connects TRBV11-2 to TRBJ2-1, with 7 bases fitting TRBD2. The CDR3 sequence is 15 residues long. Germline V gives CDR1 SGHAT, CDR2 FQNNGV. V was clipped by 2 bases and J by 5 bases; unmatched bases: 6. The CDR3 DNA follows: TGTGCCAGCAGCTTATTGTGGGGGGGAAACAATGAGCAGTTCTTC. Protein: CASSLLWGGNNEQFF.

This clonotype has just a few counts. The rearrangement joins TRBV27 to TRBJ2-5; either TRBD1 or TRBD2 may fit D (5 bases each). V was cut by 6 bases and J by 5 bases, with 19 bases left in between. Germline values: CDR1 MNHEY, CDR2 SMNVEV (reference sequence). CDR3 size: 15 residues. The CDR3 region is CASSVMAVGVETQYF. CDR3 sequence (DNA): TGTGCCAGCAGCGTGATGGCCGTGGGGGTGGAGACCCAGTACTTC.

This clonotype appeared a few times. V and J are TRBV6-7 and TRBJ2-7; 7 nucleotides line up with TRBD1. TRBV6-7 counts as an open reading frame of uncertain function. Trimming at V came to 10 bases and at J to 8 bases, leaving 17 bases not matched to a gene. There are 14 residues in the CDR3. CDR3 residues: CANPPGTEIRQQYF. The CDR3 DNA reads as TGTGCCAACCCTCCCGGGACAGAGATACGACAGCAGTACTTC.

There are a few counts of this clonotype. The CDR3 DNA reads TGTGCCAGCAGCTACCGGGACAGGATGGGAAATGAGCAGTTCTTC. This gives the protein CASSYRDRMGNEQFF. The chain combines TRBV3-1 with TRBJ2-1; 8 nucleotides align to TRBD1. This CDR3 is built from 15 residues. V lost 5 bases to trimming and J lost 7 bases; unmatched junction nucleotides: 10. CDR1 LGHDT and CDR2 YNNKEL come from the germline V gene (reference sequence).

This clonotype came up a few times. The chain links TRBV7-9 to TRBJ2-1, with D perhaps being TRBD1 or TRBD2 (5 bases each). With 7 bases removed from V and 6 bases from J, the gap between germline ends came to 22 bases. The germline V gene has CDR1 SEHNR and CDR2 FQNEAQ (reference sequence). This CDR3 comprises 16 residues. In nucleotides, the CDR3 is TGTGCCAGCACCGCTCCCGGGACCTCGGAAATCAATGAGCAGTTCTTC. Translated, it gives CASTAPGTSEINEQFF.

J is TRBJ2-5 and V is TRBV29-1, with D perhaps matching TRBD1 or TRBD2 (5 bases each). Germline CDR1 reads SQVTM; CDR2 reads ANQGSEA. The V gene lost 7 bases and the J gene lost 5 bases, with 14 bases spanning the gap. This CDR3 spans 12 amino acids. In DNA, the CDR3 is TGCAGCGGCAGGGAGCCACAGGAGACCCAGTACTTC. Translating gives CSGREPQETQYF.

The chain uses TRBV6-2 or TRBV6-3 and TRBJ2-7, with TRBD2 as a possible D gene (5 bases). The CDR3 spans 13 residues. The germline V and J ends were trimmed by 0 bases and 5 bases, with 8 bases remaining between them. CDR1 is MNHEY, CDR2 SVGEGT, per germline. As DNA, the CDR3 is TGTGCCAGCAGTTACTCGATGAGGGACGAGCAGTACGTC. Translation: CASSYSMRDEQYV.

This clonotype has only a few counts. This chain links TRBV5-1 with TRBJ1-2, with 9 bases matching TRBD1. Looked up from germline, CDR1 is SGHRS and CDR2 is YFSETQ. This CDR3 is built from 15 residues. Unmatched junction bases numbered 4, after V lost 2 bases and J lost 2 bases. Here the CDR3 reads CASSLQGAVNYGYTF. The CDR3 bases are TGCGCCAGCAGCTTACAGGGGGCGGTAAACTATGGCTACACCTTC.

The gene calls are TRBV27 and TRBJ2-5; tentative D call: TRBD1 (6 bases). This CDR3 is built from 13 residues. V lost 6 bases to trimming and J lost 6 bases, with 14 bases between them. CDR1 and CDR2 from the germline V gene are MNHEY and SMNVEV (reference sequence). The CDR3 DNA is TGTGCCAGCAGCCAGGGGCAGGGAAAGACCCAGTACTTC. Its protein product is CASSQGQGKTQYF.

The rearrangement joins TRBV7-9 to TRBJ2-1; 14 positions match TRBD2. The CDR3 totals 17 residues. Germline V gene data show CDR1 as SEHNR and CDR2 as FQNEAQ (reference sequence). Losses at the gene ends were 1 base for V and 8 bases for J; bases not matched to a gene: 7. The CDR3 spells CASSLVTTSGGADEQFF. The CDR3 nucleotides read TGTGCCAGCAGCTTAGTAACGACTAGCGGGGGGGCTGATGAGCAGTTCTTC.

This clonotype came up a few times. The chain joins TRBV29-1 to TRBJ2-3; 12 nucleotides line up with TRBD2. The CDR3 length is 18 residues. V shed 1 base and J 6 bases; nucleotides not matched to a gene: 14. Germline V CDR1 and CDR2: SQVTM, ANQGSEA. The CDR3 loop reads CSVEARQASGGAWDTQYF. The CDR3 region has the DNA TGCAGCGTTGAAGCCCGCCAGGCTAGCGGGGGGGCCTGGGATACGCAGTATTTT.

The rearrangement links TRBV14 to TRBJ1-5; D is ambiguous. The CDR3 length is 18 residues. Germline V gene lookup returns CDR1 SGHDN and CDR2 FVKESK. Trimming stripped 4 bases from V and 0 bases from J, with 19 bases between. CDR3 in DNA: TGTGCCAGCAGCCCCGGAGAGGGTACGGTGTATAGCAATCAGCCCCAGCATTTT. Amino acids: CASSPGEGTVYSNQPQHF.

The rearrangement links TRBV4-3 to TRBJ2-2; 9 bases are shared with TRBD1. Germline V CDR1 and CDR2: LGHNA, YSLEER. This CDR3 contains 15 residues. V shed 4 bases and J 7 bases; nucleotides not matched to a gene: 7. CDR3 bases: TGCGCCAGCAGCCGACAGGGGGACGGGGGCGGGGAGCTGTTTTTT. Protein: CASSRQGDGGGELFF.

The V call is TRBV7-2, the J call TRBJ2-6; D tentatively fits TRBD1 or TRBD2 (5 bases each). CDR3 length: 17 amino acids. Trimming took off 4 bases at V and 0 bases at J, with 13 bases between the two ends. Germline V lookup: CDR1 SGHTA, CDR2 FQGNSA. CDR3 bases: TGTGCCAGCAGCTCACGGGGCATAAACTCTGGGGCCAACGTCCTGACTTTC. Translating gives CASSSRGINSGANVLTF.

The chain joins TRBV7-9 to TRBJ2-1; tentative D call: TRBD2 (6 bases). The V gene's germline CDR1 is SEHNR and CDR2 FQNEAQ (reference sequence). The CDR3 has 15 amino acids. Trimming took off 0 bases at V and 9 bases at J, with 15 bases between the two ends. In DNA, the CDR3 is TGTGCCAGCAGCTTAGCCCGGGGGACTGTAGGTGAGCAGTTCTTC. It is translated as CASSLARGTVGEQFF.

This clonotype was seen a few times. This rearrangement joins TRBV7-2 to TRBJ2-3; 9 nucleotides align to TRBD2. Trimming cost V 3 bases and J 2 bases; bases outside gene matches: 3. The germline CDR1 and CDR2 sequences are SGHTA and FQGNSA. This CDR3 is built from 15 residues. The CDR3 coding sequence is TGTGCCAGCAGCTTTAGCGGGGGTTACACAGATACGCAGTATTTT. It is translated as CASSFSGGYTDTQYF.

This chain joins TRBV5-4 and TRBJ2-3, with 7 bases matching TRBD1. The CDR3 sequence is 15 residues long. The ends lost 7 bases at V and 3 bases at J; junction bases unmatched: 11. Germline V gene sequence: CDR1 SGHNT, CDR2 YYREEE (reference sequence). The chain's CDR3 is CASGFNRQGTDTQYF. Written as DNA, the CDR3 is TGTGCCAGCGGATTTAATCGACAGGGAACAGATACGCAGTATTTT.

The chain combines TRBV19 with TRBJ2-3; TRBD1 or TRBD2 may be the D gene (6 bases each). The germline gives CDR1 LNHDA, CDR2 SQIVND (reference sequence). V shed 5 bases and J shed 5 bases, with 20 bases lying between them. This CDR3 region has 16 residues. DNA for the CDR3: TGTGCCAGTAGTGCCCTCGGTGGGGGGCTGAAAGATACGCAGTATTTT. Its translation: CASSALGGGLKDTQYF.

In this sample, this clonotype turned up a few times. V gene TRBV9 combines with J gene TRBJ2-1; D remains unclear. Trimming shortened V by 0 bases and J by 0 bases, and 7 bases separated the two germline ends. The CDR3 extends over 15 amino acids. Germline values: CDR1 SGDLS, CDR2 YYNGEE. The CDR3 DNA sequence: TGTGCCAGCAGCGTAGAAATGAGCTCCTACAATGAGCAGTTCTTC. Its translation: CASSVEMSSYNEQFF.

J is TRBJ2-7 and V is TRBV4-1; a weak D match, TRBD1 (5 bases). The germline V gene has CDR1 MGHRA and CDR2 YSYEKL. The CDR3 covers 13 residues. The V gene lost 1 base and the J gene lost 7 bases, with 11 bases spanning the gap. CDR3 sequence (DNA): TGCGCCAGCAGCCAAGGGGGCGCCGATGAGCAGTACTTC. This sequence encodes CASSQGGADEQYF.

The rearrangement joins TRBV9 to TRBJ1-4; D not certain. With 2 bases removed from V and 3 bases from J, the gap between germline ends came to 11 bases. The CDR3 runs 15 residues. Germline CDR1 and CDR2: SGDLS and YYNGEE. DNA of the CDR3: TGTGCCAGCAGCGTCGGAACTTCCTCTAATGAAAAACTGTTTTTT. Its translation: CASSVGTSSNEKLFF.

The DNA for the CDR3 is TGTGCCAGCAGCTCCCCAATCAGGTCCTACGAGCAGTACTTC. It specifies CASSSPIRSYEQYF. The gene calls are TRBV7-2 and TRBJ2-7; the D is unclear. The germline CDR1 and CDR2 sequences are SGHTA and FQGNSA. The V and J ends lost 4 bases and 1 base respectively, with 11 bases between them. CDR3 length: 14 residues. Based on the CDR3 plus reference TRBV7-2 and TRBJ2-7, the full variable domain is GAGVSQSPSNKVTEKGKDVELRCDPISGHTALYWYRQSLGQGLEFLIYFQGNSAPDKSGLPSDRFSAERTGGSVSTLTIQRTQQEDSAVYLCASSSPIRSYEQYFGPGTRLTVT.

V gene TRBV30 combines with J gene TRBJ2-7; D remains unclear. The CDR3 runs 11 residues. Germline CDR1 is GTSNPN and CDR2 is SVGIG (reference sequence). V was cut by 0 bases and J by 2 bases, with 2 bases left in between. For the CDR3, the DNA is TGTGCCTGGAGTGTAGCCTACGAGCAGTACTTC. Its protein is CAWSVAYEQYF.

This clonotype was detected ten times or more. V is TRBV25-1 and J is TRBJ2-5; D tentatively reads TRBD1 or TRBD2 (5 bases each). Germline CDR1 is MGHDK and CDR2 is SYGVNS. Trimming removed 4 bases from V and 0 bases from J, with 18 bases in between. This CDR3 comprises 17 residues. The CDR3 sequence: CASSGPPGTEHQETQYF. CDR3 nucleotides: TGTGCCAGCAGTGGCCCGCCCGGGACGGAACACCAAGAGACCCAGTACTTC.

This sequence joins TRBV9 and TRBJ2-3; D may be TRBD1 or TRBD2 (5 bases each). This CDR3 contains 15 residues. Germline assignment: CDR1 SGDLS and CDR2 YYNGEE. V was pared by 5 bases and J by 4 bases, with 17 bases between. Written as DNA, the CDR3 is TGTGCCAGCAGAGGTATCCGGGGCGCCTCAGATACGCAGTATTTT. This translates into CASRGIRGASDTQYF.

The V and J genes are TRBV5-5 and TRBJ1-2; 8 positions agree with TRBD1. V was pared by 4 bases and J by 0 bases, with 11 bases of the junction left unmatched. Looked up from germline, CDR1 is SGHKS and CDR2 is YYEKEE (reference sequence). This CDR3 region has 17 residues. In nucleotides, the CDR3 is TGTGCCAGCAGCCCTCGGACAGGGAGGGTCCCTAACTATGGCTACACCTTC. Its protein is CASSPRTGRVPNYGYTF.

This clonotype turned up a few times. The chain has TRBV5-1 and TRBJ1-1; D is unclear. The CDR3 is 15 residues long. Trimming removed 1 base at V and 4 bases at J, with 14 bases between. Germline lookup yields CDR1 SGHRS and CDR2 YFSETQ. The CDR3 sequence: CASSLSRVPGTEAFF. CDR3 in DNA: TGCGCCAGCAGCTTGTCGAGAGTTCCTGGCACTGAAGCTTTCTTT.